Below, 21 T cell receptor beta chains from the same sample are listed, as sequenced in a study of T cell responses to AZD1222 COVID-19 vaccine. Sequenced by immunoSEQ multiplex PCR; TCRdb stores in-frame clones only, minus some. This table has more than 85,000 clones, around 87% appearing once. Source: peripheral blood, taken on day 0 of AZD1222 vaccination. Receptors originate from an adult in good health.

The chain is built from TRBV7-3 and TRBJ2-2; 9 bases match TRBD1. The CDR3 spans 15 residues. Germline trimming cut 4 bases from V and 4 bases from J; bases unmatched to any gene: 4. Looked up from germline, CDR1 is SGHTA and CDR2 is FQGTGA. The CDR3 coding sequence is TGTGCCAGCAGCTCGGGACAGGGTTCCACCGGGGAGCTGTTTTTT. Its protein product is CASSSGQGSTGELFF.

The rearrangement links TRBV30 to TRBJ2-5; TRBD2 matches at 7 bases. Germline values: CDR1 GTSNPN, CDR2 SVGIG (reference sequence). The CDR3 consists of 15 residues. J was trimmed by 4 bases and V by 4 bases; bases with no gene match: 12. CDR3 bases: TGTGCCTGGAATCTTGGTGGGAGGGAGGGAGAGACCCAGTACTTC. Amino acid sequence: CAWNLGGREGETQYF.

The gene calls are TRBV28 and TRBJ2-1; 9 bases fit TRBD1. The CDR3 is 13 residues long. In germline, CDR1 is MDHEN, CDR2 SYDVKM. J was trimmed by 8 bases and V by 10 bases; bases with no gene match: 9. The CDR3 coding sequence is TGTGCCACCGGGACAGGGACCGTATATGAGCAGTTCTTC. The encoded protein is CATGTGTVYEQFF.

The chain employs TRBV3-1 (or the pseudogene TRBV3-2) and TRBJ2-1; 8 positions match TRBD2. Germline V gene sequence: CDR1 LGHDT, CDR2 YNNKEL (reference sequence). With V trimmed by 4 bases and J by 2 bases, 7 bases remained unmatched. The CDR3 contains 16 residues. CDR3 in amino acids: CASSLSRGAAYNEQFF. Written as DNA, the CDR3 is TGTGCCAGCAGCCTATCGCGGGGGGCCGCCTACAATGAGCAGTTCTTC.

This clone has more than one count but fewer than ten. The chain links TRBV7-9 to TRBJ2-3; 13 nucleotides agree with TRBD2. Germline values: CDR1 SEHNR, CDR2 FQNEAQ (reference sequence). CDR3 size: 15 residues. After removal of 3 bases from V and 4 bases from J, the junction contained 1 base not matched to a gene. Here the CDR3 DNA reads TGTGCCAGCAGCTTTGGACTAGCGGGAGCAGATACGCAGTATTTT. Translated: CASSFGLAGADTQYF.

V is TRBV6-5 and J is TRBJ1-4; the D gene is possibly TRBD1 (5 bases). The germline gives CDR1 MNHEY, CDR2 SVGAGI. This CDR3 contains 14 residues. Trimming removed 7 bases from V and 8 bases from J, with 17 bases in between. CDR3 sequence (DNA): TGTGCCAGCACCCTAGGGCAGGGCGGCGAAAAACTGTTTTTT. Its protein is CASTLGQGGEKLFF.

This chain connects TRBV2 to TRBJ2-7, with D uncertain. The V end was cut by 2 bases, the J end by 4 bases, with 6 bases between. Germline assignment: CDR1 SNHLY and CDR2 FYNNEI. The CDR3 consists of 12 residues. The CDR3 protein is CASSETLYEQYF. The CDR3 coding sequence is TGTGCCAGCAGTGAAACACTTTACGAGCAGTACTTC.

This clone was seen a handful of times. J is TRBJ1-3 and V is TRBV28; TRBD1 is a possible D gene (5 bases). V shed 1 base and J shed 8 bases, with 12 bases lying between them. The CDR3 loop spans 14 amino acids. Germline V CDR1 and CDR2: MDHEN, SYDVKM. This CDR3 reads CASSLLGLRHTIYF. CDR3 nucleotides: TGTGCCAGCAGTTTATTGGGGCTCCGCCACACCATATATTTT.

The chain carries TRBV11-2 and TRBJ1-1, with D perhaps TRBD1 (6 bases). Per germline, CDR1 SGHAT and CDR2 FQNNGV. There are 14 residues in the CDR3. Trimming stripped 6 bases from V and 1 base from J, with 12 bases between. The CDR3 region has the DNA TGTGCCAGCAGACAGGGACACACGAACACTGAAGCTTTCTTT. Its translation: CASRQGHTNTEAFF. The full variable domain, with the rest looked up from reference TRBV11-2 and TRBJ1-1, is EAGVAQSPRYKIIEKRQSVAFWCNPISGHATLYWYQQILGQGPKLLIQFQNNGVVDDSQLPKDRFSAERLKGVDSTLKIQPAKLEDSAVYLCASRQGHTNTEAFFGQGTRLTVV.

CDR3 in DNA: TGTGCCAGCAGTGACAGGCACCTCTCCTACGAGCAGTACTTC. As protein: CASSDRHLSYEQYF. V gene TRBV6-1 combines with J gene TRBJ2-7, with D unclear. V was shortened by 3 bases and J by 0 bases, with 9 bases between the two germline ends. The CDR3 is made up of 14 amino acids. CDR1 and CDR2 (germline): MNHNS, SASEGT.

The gene calls are TRBV3-1 (or the pseudogene TRBV3-2) and TRBJ2-7; TRBD1 matches at 9 bases. The germline V gene has CDR1 LGHDT and CDR2 YNNKEL (reference sequence). The CDR3 sequence is 14 residues long. V shed 8 bases, J shed 2 bases, and the junction held 7 bases outside the gene matches. This CDR3 is CASGTGSGTYEQYF. In DNA form, the CDR3 reads TGTGCCAGCGGGACAGGGTCAGGGACCTACGAGCAGTACTTC.

This clone was seen only a few times. The J gene is TRBJ1-1, the V gene TRBV7-2; 8 nucleotides match TRBD1. V trimming: 5 bases; J trimming: 0 bases; junction bases outside the gene matches: 11. The CDR3 contains 17 residues. The V gene's germline CDR1 is SGHTA and CDR2 FQGNSA. CDR3 DNA sequence: TGTGCCAGCAGCCTTGCGGGACAGGTACCCATGAACACTGAAGCTTTCTTT. Encoded protein: CASSLAGQVPMNTEAFF.

This sequence joins TRBV23-1 and TRBJ2-5; 8 bases fit TRBD1. TRBV23-1 is labeled an ORF, and its function is uncertain. V trimming: 3 bases; J trimming: 2 bases; junction bases outside the gene matches: 17. This CDR3 is built from 19 residues. CDR3 in amino acids: CASSQADRDPTPKQETQYF. In nucleotides, the CDR3 is TGCGCCAGCAGTCAGGCGGACAGGGACCCGACCCCGAAACAAGAGACCCAGTACTTC.

The chain has TRBV3-1 (or the pseudogene TRBV3-2) and TRBJ1-3, with D unclear. This CDR3 is built from 16 residues. V dropped 5 bases and J dropped 4 bases, with 18 bases sitting between them. Looked up from germline, CDR1 is LGHDT and CDR2 is YNNKEL (reference sequence). CDR3 coding DNA: TGTGCCAGCAGCTCCCAGCCAACAGTAATCGGAAACACCATATATTTT. Translated: CASSSQPTVIGNTIYF.

The CDR3 spells CASSRPGHYNSPLHF. As DNA, the CDR3 is TGTGCCAGCAGTCGACCGGGACACTATAATTCACCCCTCCACTTT. The chain carries TRBV27 and TRBJ1-6; a weak D match, TRBD1 (6 bases). V was clipped by 5 bases and J by 3 bases, with 11 bases between them. This CDR3 is 15 amino acids long. In germline, CDR1 is MNHEY, CDR2 SMNVEV (reference sequence).

The V gene is TRBV2, the J gene TRBJ1-1; 7 bases fit TRBD1. The CDR3 is 14 amino acids. Germline V gene lookup returns CDR1 SNHLY and CDR2 FYNNEI. The V and J ends lost 5 bases and 4 bases, in that order; junction bases with no gene match: 7. Here the CDR3 DNA reads TGTGCCAGCAGTTACGACAGGGTTGGCACTGAAGCTTTCTTT. Its protein is CASSYDRVGTEAFF.

The V and J genes are TRBV6-2 or TRBV6-3 and TRBJ2-7; TRBD2 might be the D (6 bases). The V gene lost 2 bases and the J gene lost 4 bases, with 12 bases spanning the gap. CDR1 is MNHEY, CDR2 SVGEGT, per germline. CDR3 size: 14 residues. DNA of the CDR3: TGTGCCAGCAGTTACCGCAGGGCGGGGTACGAGCAGTACTTC. Translation: CASSYRRAGYEQYF.

J is TRBJ1-6 and V is TRBV3-1 (or the pseudogene TRBV3-2); TRBD1 is a possible D gene (6 bases). The germline V and J ends were trimmed by 6 bases and 8 bases, with 11 bases remaining between them. Germline CDR1 is LGHDT and CDR2 is YNNKEL (reference sequence). CDR3 length: 13 residues. CDR3 loop: CASRGGEYSPLHF. The CDR3 bases are TGTGCCAGCAGAGGGGGGGAGTATTCACCCCTCCACTTT.

This clone was recorded a few times. This rearrangement joins TRBV2 to TRBJ2-7; the match to TRBD2 covers 8 bases. CDR3 length equals 16 residues. With 2 bases clipped from V and 3 bases from J, the junction kept 9 bases outside the gene matches. In germline, CDR1 is SNHLY, CDR2 FYNNEI. Here the CDR3 DNA reads TGTGCCAGCAGTGAATTGGCAGGCGGGGGGAACTACGAGCAGTACTTC. Translating gives CASSELAGGGNYEQYF.

V gene TRBV20-1 combines with J gene TRBJ1-5, with TRBD1 identical over 8 bases. CDR1 and CDR2 from the germline V gene are DFQATT and SNEGSKA (reference sequence). V lost 3 bases to trimming and J lost 5 bases; unmatched junction nucleotides: 6. There are 14 residues in the CDR3. CDR3 residues: CSASLGDRYQPQHF. The CDR3 DNA follows: TGCAGTGCTAGTCTCGGGGACAGGTATCAGCCCCAGCATTTT.

A single count supports this clone. The V call is TRBV3-1 (or the pseudogene TRBV3-2), the J call TRBJ2-2, with D possibly being TRBD2 (6 bases). The V and J ends lost 4 bases and 7 bases respectively, with 19 bases between them. The CDR3 contains 16 residues. Germline assignment: CDR1 LGHDT and CDR2 YNNKEL (reference sequence). The CDR3 here is CASSPPVGGGSGELFF. The CDR3 DNA follows: TGTGCCAGCAGCCCCCCGGTGGGGGGAGGAAGCGGGGAGCTGTTTTTT.